One and the same sample provided the 11 T cell receptor beta chains below, sequenced in a study of blood T cells in healthy people across ages. The use of a sample-barcoded 5' primer and a J-beta primer mix characterized a second PCR of roughly 6 to 11 cycles. In TCRdb, the 5' RACE reads were re-called with MiXCR into one record per CDR3 protein. The table shows approximately 900,000 distinct CDR3 sequences, with under 35% occurring only once. The sample was also linked to a second study, of T cells of mothers and their children.

Specimen: blood. These receptors all come from a middle-aged woman in good health.

Concerning this clonotype itself: A junction end diverges from the germline sequence, so it may reflect a read error. The chain has TRBV9 and TRBJ1-1; TRBD1 is a possible D gene (6 bases). Germline values: CDR1 SGDLS, CDR2 YYNGEE. This CDR3 is built from 14 residues. The CDR3 here is CASSVTGANTGAFF. The DNA for the CDR3 is TGTGCCAGCAGCGTAACGGGGGCGAACACTGGAGCTTTCTTT.

The chain links TRBV9 to TRBJ2-1, with D possibly being TRBD2 (6 bases). CDR3 size: 16 residues. Germline V gene lookup returns CDR1 SGDLS and CDR2 YYNGEE. The V and J ends lost 0 bases and 4 bases respectively, with 14 bases between them. DNA for the CDR3: TGTGCCAGCAGCGTAGGCGGGGCTATTCAATACAATGAGCAGTTCTTC. This codes for CASSVGGAIQYNEQFF.

V is TRBV7-2 and J is TRBJ1-5; weak D call: TRBD1 (6 bases). V was cut by 5 bases and J by 0 bases, with 11 bases left in between. CDR1 is SGHTA, CDR2 FQGNSA, per germline. CDR3 size: 15 residues. CDR3 sequence: CASSRTVLSNQPQHF. CDR3 nucleotides: TGTGCCAGCAGCCGGACAGTCCTTAGCAATCAGCCCCAGCATTTT.

Many counts were recorded for this clonotype. V and J are TRBV24-1 and TRBJ2-3; a weak D match, TRBD1 (5 bases). Germline-derived CDR1 and CDR2 are KGHDR and SFDVKD. V lost 4 bases to trimming and J lost 4 bases, with 11 bases between them. The CDR3 covers 14 residues. The CDR3: CATSDPTGADTQYF. Here the CDR3 DNA reads TGTGCCACCAGTGACCCTACAGGAGCAGATACGCAGTATTTT.

There are many counts of this clonotype. V and J are TRBV9 and TRBJ2-5; no reliable D call. There are 13 residues in the CDR3. CDR1 is SGDLS, CDR2 YYNGEE, per germline. The V gene lost 1 base and the J gene lost 2 bases, with 6 bases spanning the gap. CDR3 sequence: CASSVMGQETQYF. The CDR3 DNA reads TGTGCCAGCAGCGTAATGGGACAAGAGACCCAGTACTTC.

This clonotype was seen a few times. The rearrangement uses TRBV9 and TRBJ2-1, with a weak D call TRBD2 (6 bases). This CDR3 is built from 16 residues. Trimming took 4 bases from V and 0 from J, leaving 14 bases between them. From germline, CDR1 is SGDLS and CDR2 YYNGEE. For the CDR3, the DNA is TGTGCCAGCAGCTCGAGACTAGTCAGCTCCTACAATGAGCAGTTCTTC. Protein product: CASSSRLVSSYNEQFF.

The rearrangement uses TRBV27 and TRBJ1-4, with D tentatively TRBD1 (5 bases). The CDR3 covers 15 residues. Looked up from germline, CDR1 is MNHEY and CDR2 is SMNVEV (reference sequence). V was clipped by 7 bases and J by 7 bases, with 19 bases between them. CDR3 nucleotide sequence: TGTGCCAGCAACCGTAACAGGCTACAGGCTGAAAAACTGTTTTTT. It is translated as CASNRNRLQAEKLFF. The full variable domain, with the rest looked up from reference TRBV27 and TRBJ1-4, is EAQVTQNPRYLITVTGKKLTVTCSQNMNHEYMSWYRQDPGLGLRQIYYSMNVEVTDKGDVPEGYKVSRKEKRNFPLILESPSPNQTSLYFCASNRNRLQAEKLFFGSGTQLSVL.

In its sample, this clonotype was seen a few times. V usage is TRBV2 and J usage is TRBJ1-2, with D possibly being TRBD1 (5 bases). With 3 bases removed from V and 5 bases from J, the gap between germline ends came to 7 bases. In germline, CDR1 is SNHLY, CDR2 FYNNEI. This CDR3 spans 12 amino acids. In nucleotides, the CDR3 is TGTGCCAGCAGTGAGGGGCAGTATGGCTACACCTTC. Protein sequence: CASSEGQYGYTF.

This clonotype was counted ten times or more. V is TRBV29-1 and J is TRBJ1-5; 9 bases are shared with TRBD1. CDR3 length: 13 residues. Germline V CDR1 and CDR2: SQVTM, ANQGSEA. The junction had 5 bases not matched to a gene; V was cut back by 7 bases and J by 4 bases. CDR3 nucleotide sequence: TGCAGCGCCCTGACAGGGGGAAATCAGCCCCAGCATTTT. Amino acid sequence: CSALTGGNQPQHF.

Ten or more counts support this clonotype. The chain couples TRBV25-1 to TRBJ2-7; 8 bases agree with TRBD1. The CDR3 runs 15 residues. V lost 4 bases and J lost 3; bases outside the gene matches: 8. Germline assignment: CDR1 MGHDK and CDR2 SYGVNS. The CDR3 sequence is CASSVSRQGLYEQYF. The CDR3 DNA follows: TGTGCCAGCAGTGTTTCGAGACAGGGGCTCTACGAGCAGTACTTC.

The V call is TRBV5-6, the J call TRBJ1-1; D may be TRBD1 (5 bases). This CDR3 is 18 amino acids long. Looked up from germline, CDR1 is SGHDT and CDR2 is YYEEEE. V shed 4 bases and J shed 0 bases, with 22 bases lying between them. This CDR3 is CASSAGTPKALMNTEAFF. The CDR3 bases are TGTGCCAGCAGCGCCGGGACGCCAAAGGCCCTCATGAACACTGAAGCTTTCTTT.